Detailed here is one T cell receptor (beta chain). This record belongs to a study of CD8 T cells in Susac syndrome. The CDR3 length is 15 residues. The V end was cut by 5 bases, the J end by 4 bases, with 17 bases between. The V gene's germline CDR1 is SGHAT and CDR2 FQNNGV. After extraction with the RNeasy kit, roughly 0.5 to 1 ug of the RNA was reverse transcribed using random hexamers. Coverage of TCR beta CDR3 amplification by immunoSEQ multiplex PCR extended to 54 Vbeta and 13 Jbeta. TCRdb itself ran the immunoSEQ multiplex PCR reads through MiXCR, one entry per CDR3 protein. The sample yields tens of thousands of distinct CDR3 sequences, 85% to 95% seen once. TCR beta was sequenced from blood CD8+ and CD4+ T cells.

The J gene is TRBJ1-2, the V gene TRBV11-2, with D possibly being TRBD1 (5 bases). The receptor comes from a human donor in good health. The sequencing sample was made of CD8+ T cells from PBMCs. In DNA, the CDR3 is TGTGCCAGCAGCGCCGTTGGGGCCGGGCCCTATGGCTACACCTTC. This codes for CASSAVGAGPYGYTF.